This T cell receptor (beta chain) was profiled in a study of identical twins. Findings of the study overall: Cord blood beta clonotypes that were abundant carried fewer insertions, and memory repertoires showed no such trend. Beta out-of-frame sequences showed weaker excess twin sharing. Those out-of-frame alpha sequences shared by twins showed an excess of low generation probability.

Trimming took off 1 base at V and 1 base at J, with 11 bases between the two ends. Germline CDR1 is SGHDT and CDR2 is YYEEEE. The CDR3 is 15 amino acids. Unique molecular identifiers were present on cDNA, and template switching added a universal primer site. A single record per CDR3 protein comes from TCRdb applying MiXCR to the 5' RACE reads. The sample holds 200,000 to 250,000 distinct CDR3 sequences, approximately 7.3% seen once. This clonotype is a singleton in its sample. The antigen is not known. These data were likewise used in another study, on yellow fever vaccine responses in identical twins.

This sequence was found in a woman aged 18-29 years in good health. The chain combines TRBV5-6 with TRBJ1-1; D uncertain. Sequenced material: CD8+ T cells sorted from blood. The CDR3 DNA sequence: TGTGCCAGCAGCTTGATTTTCGGAGCGAACACTGAAGCTTTCTTT. Translated, it gives CASSLIFGANTEAFF.